This T cell receptor beta chain originates from a study of OX40 agonist ivuxolimab in advanced cancers. In the study overall: In this trial design, patients received ivuxolimab intravenously at 0.01 to 10 mg/kg every 2 weeks.

General study results and limits: The authors also found low normalized T-cell clonal expansion in some nonresponders. The mean number of expanded clones was higher in CD8+ T cells than in CD4+.

The CDR3 contains 17 residues. The V and J ends lost 3 bases and 0 bases respectively, with 15 bases between them. Germline-derived CDR1 and CDR2 are KGHSH and LQKENI. Only in-frame clones appear in the TCRdb table, and some are missing; sequencing was by immunoSEQ multiplex PCR. The table has around 66,000 clones, around 82% seen once; the top ten hold 4.4%. On this clone: The target antigen is unknown.

The rearrangement links TRBV18 to TRBJ1-3; weak D call: TRBD1 (6 bases). This receptor was identified in an adult with an advanced solid tumor such as melanoma, head and neck, liver or kidney cancer. Sample: CD4+ or CD8+ T cells sorted from blood, taken in a trial of the OX40 agonist ivuxolimab. The chain's CDR3 is CASSPRQVPDSGNTIYF. The DNA of the CDR3 is TGTGCCAGCTCACCCCGACAGGTCCCCGACTCTGGAAACACCATATATTTT.